The 3 T cell receptor beta chains below come from one sample, sequenced in a study of cytomegalovirus exposure and HLA in healthy donors. Repertoires were generated with immunoSEQ multiplex PCR, while TCRdb's copy carries only in-frame clones and drops some. The repertoire holds roughly 120,000 clones, with around 94% as singletons. Sequenced material: PBMCs. All receptors come from a woman in her late teens or twenties in good health and CMV-seronegative.

The V call is TRBV25-1, the J call TRBJ2-3; 7 bases line up with TRBD2. Germline V gene lookup returns CDR1 MGHDK and CDR2 SYGVNS. This CDR3 region has 16 residues. The junction had 8 bases not matched to a gene; V was cut back by 3 bases and J by 2 bases. The CDR3 DNA sequence: TGTGCCAGCAGTGATCCCTCAGCGGGGAACACAGATACGCAGTATTTT. As protein: CASSDPSAGNTDTQYF.

This sequence joins TRBV18 and TRBJ2-1, with D tentatively TRBD1 (6 bases). The germline CDR1 and CDR2 sequences are KGHSH and LQKENI. The CDR3 covers 12 residues. The V end was cut by 6 bases, the J end by 6 bases, with 9 bases between. The CDR3 is CASSQGGNEQFF. The CDR3 coding sequence is TGTGCCAGCTCTCAAGGGGGCAATGAGCAGTTCTTC.

The chain has TRBV6-1 and TRBJ2-4, with D maybe TRBD1 (5 bases). V was cut by 5 bases and J by 8 bases, with 16 bases left in between. This CDR3 has 14 residues. The germline V gene encodes CDR1 MNHNS and CDR2 SASEGT. CDR3 sequence reads: CASSSFTGRDIQYF. CDR3 DNA sequence: TGTGCCAGCAGTTCATTCACAGGTCGGGACATTCAGTACTTC.